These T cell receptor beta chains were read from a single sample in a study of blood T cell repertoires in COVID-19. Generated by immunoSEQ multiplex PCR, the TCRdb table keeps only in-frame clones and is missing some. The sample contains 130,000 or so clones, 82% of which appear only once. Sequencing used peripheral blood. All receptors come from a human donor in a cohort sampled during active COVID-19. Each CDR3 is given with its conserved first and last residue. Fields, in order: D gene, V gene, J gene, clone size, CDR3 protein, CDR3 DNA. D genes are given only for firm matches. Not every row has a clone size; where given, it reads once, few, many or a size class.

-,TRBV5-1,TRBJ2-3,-,CASSLRPGERTDTQYF,TGCGCCAGCAGCTTGAGACCGGGGGAGCGCACAGATACGCAGTATTTT
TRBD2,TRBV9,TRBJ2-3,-,CASSVDESAGSTDTQYF,TGTGCCAGCAGCGTAGATGAGTCAGCGGGGAGCACAGATACGCAGTATTTT
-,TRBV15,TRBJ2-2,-,CATSRVGGANTGELFF,TGTGCCACCAGCAGAGTAGGGGGGGCGAACACCGGGGAGCTGTTTTTT
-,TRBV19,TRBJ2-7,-,CASSIGGYQYEQYF,TGTGCCAGTAGTATTGGAGGGTATCAATACGAGCAGTACTTC
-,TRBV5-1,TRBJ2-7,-,CASSLEGSGEQYF,TGCGCCAGCAGCTTGGAGGGCAGCGGCGAGCAGTACTTC
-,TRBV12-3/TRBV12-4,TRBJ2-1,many,CASSLANEQFF,TGTGCCAGCAGCCTAGCTAATGAGCAGTTCTTC
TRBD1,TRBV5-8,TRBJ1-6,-,CASSLRLTGVPSPLHF,TGTGCCAGCAGCTTGCGTTTGACAGGGGTGCCATCACCCCTCCACTTT
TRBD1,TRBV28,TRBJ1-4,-,CASSLDRGREKLFF,TGTGCCAGCAGTTTGGACAGGGGGAGGGAAAAACTGTTTTTT
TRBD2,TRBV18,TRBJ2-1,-,CASSPPLAGGGNEQFF,TGTGCCAGCTCGCCCCCACTAGCGGGGGGGGGCAATGAGCAGTTCTTC
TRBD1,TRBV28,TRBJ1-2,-,CATPRDREGNYGYTF,TGTGCCACTCCCCGGGACAGGGAAGGAAACTATGGCTACACCTTC